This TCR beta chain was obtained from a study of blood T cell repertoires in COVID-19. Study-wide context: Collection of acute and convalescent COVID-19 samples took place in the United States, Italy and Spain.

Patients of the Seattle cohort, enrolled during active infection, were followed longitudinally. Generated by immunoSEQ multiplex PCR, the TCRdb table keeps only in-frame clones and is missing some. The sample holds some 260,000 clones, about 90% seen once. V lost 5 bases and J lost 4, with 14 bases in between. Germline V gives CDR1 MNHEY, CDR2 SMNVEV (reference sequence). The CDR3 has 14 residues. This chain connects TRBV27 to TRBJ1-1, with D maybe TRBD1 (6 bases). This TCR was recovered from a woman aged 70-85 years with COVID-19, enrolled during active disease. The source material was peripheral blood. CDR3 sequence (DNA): TGTGCCAGCAGTCCAGGGGAATCAATCACTGAAGCTTTCTTT. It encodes CASSPGESITEAFF.